This is a list of T cell receptor beta chains from one sample in a study of CD8 T cells in Susac syndrome. TCRdb reprocessed the immunoSEQ multiplex PCR reads via MiXCR and lists one record per CDR3 protein. The sample lists about 290,000 distinct CDR3 sequences, roughly 90% occurring once. Sequenced material: CD8+ T cells from PBMCs. These receptors came from a human donor with multiple sclerosis. Each CDR3 is given without its conserved first and last residue. The order of the fields is V gene, CDR3 protein.

TRBV9 ASSQGGQTYEQY
TRBV7-9 ASSSENTGELF
TRBV11-2 ASSLGGTGPYNSPLH
TRBV7-2 ASSLAPNTGELF
TRBV2 ASRGTPGGETQY
TRBV5-4 ASSPGLAGGTNTGELF
TRBV7-8 ASSPGGGRDNEQF
TRBV7-7 ASSTLGGTRAWLPNTGELF
TRBV19 ASSPGTSTIGQY
TRBV7-2 ASSSSPNEQF
TRBV11-2 ASRKELGQF
TRBV4-3 ASSQEWGGSYEQY
TRBV29-1 SDLTLAGGLNEQF
TRBV27 ASSLQGDTQY
TRBV6-2/TRBV6-3 ASSYSSSLAGYNEQF